Presented here are 22 T cell receptor beta chains from one specimen sequenced in a study of resident and recirculating memory T cells in vitiligo. Only in-frame clones appear in the TCRdb table, and some are missing; sequencing was by immunoSEQ multiplex PCR. The sample contains tens of thousands of clones, approximately 91% of which appear only once. Sequencing input: blood. The receptors here all came from a male donor with vitiligo.

In its sample, this clone was seen once. V is TRBV9 and J is TRBJ2-7, with 11 positions matching TRBD2. Germline lookup yields CDR1 SGDLS and CDR2 YYNGEE. The junction had 3 bases not matched to a gene; V was cut back by 4 bases and J by 6 bases. This CDR3 region has 13 residues. The CDR3 here is CASSLSGGGEQYF. In DNA form, the CDR3 reads TGTGCCAGCAGCCTTAGCGGGGGGGGCGAGCAGTACTTC.

This chain uses TRBV5-8 with TRBJ2-3, with 12 bases aligning to TRBD2. V gave up 1 base and J gave up 2 bases; unmatched junction bases: 5. Per the germline V gene, CDR1 is SGHTS and CDR2 is YDEGEE. This CDR3 has 17 residues. CDR3 protein: CASSLLRLAGATDTQYF. The CDR3 nucleotides read TGTGCCAGCAGCTTGCTAAGACTAGCGGGGGCCACAGATACGCAGTATTTT. Complete variable domain (other parts from reference TRBV5-8 and TRBJ2-3): EAGVTQSPTHLIKTRGQQATLRCSPISGHTSVYWYQQALGLGLQFLLWYDEGEERNRGNFPPRFSGRQFPNYSSELNVNALELEDSALYLCASSLLRLAGATDTQYFGPGTRLTVL.

The chain combines TRBV7-2 with TRBJ2-7; 9 nucleotides match TRBD1. The V segment lost 0 bases and the J segment 4 bases; nucleotides outside the gene matches: 7. The CDR3 is made up of 16 amino acids. CDR1 SGHTA and CDR2 FQGNSA come from the germline V gene. The CDR3 sequence is CASSLASTGQGYEQYF. CDR3 nucleotide sequence: TGTGCCAGCAGCTTAGCGTCAACGGGACAGGGATACGAGCAGTACTTC.

J is TRBJ1-3 and V is TRBV2; 8 bases are shared with TRBD1. Germline trimming cut 7 bases from V and 0 bases from J; bases unmatched to any gene: 2. The CDR3 is 14 amino acids. Germline V CDR1 and CDR2: SNHLY, FYNNEI. This chain's CDR3 is CASTGQGSGNTIYF. The CDR3 coding sequence is TGTGCCAGCACTGGACAGGGCTCTGGAAACACCATATATTTT.

The chain uses TRBV7-9 and TRBJ1-1; TRBD1 matches 10 bases. With 4 bases clipped from V and 6 bases from J, the junction kept 17 bases outside the gene matches. CDR3 length: 18 residues. CDR1 and CDR2 (germline): SEHNR, FQNEAQ (reference sequence). The CDR3 bases are TGTGCCAGCAGCTCACGCAACCGGACAGGGGGTTACAACGCTGAAGCTTTCTTT. This sequence encodes CASSSRNRTGGYNAEAFF.

The chain is built from TRBV11-1 and TRBJ2-1; 8 positions match TRBD2. The germline CDR1 and CDR2 sequences are SGHAT and FQDESV (reference sequence). Trimming at V came to 5 bases and at J to 7 bases, leaving 13 bases not matched to a gene. CDR3 length: 16 amino acids. The CDR3 DNA reads TGTGCCAGCAGCCTCGGGACTAGGGTTAGAAAGAATGAGCAGTTCTTC. This codes for CASSLGTRVRKNEQFF.

As regards this clone: Within the sample, other DNA sequences also encode this same CDR3. The chain employs TRBV30 and TRBJ2-7, with unresolved D. V was clipped by 5 bases and J by 2 bases, with 7 bases between them. Germline-derived CDR1 and CDR2 are GTSNPN and SVGIG (reference sequence). CDR3 length: 11 amino acids. CDR3 nucleotide sequence: TGTGCCTGGGGCACCGCCTACGAGCAGTACTTC. This translates into CAWGTAYEQYF. The full variable domain, rest sourced from reference TRBV30 and TRBJ2-7, is SQTIHQWPATLVQPVGSPLSLECTVEGTSNPNLYWYRQAAGRGLQLLFYSVGIGQISSEVPQNLSASRPQDRQFILSSKKLLLSDSGFYLCAWGTAYEQYFGPGTRLTVT.

The chain links TRBV28 to TRBJ1-2; 11 bases map to TRBD1. Trimming removed 6 bases from V and 5 bases from J; junction bases left unmatched: 5. CDR3 length: 14 amino acids. The germline V gene has CDR1 MDHEN and CDR2 SYDVKM. The CDR3 bases are TGTGCCAGCAGCCGGGGACAGGGGGTTTATGGCTACACCTTC. This translates into CASSRGQGVYGYTF.

This clone was detected only once. This rearrangement joins TRBV6-5 to TRBJ1-6; D gene unclear. Trimming shortened V by 6 bases and J by 8 bases, and 14 bases separated the two germline ends. In germline, CDR1 is MNHEY, CDR2 SVGAGI. The CDR3 covers 14 residues. The CDR3 sequence: CASSPPGGYSPLHF. The CDR3 DNA reads as TGTGCCAGCAGCCCCCCCGGCGGGTATTCACCCCTCCACTTT.

This clone has at least ten counts. This chain joins TRBV30 and TRBJ2-6; D possibly corresponds to TRBD2 (5 bases). The CDR3 covers 18 residues. The germline V and J ends were trimmed by 4 bases and 0 bases, with 19 bases remaining between them. Germline V CDR1 and CDR2: GTSNPN, SVGIG (reference sequence). The CDR3 here is CAWTRTDLGFSGANVLTF. CDR3 DNA: TGTGCCTGGACCCGGACTGACTTGGGTTTCTCTGGGGCCAACGTCCTGACTTTC.

This CDR3 reads CASSLGSGDASGNTIYF. Here the CDR3 DNA reads TGCGCCAGCAGCTTGGGGTCAGGGGACGCCTCTGGAAACACCATATATTTT. V usage is TRBV5-1 and J usage is TRBJ1-3, with D perhaps TRBD1 (6 bases). With 0 bases removed from V and 0 bases from J, the gap between germline ends came to 13 bases. Germline V gene sequence: CDR1 SGHRS, CDR2 YFSETQ. The CDR3 is made up of 17 amino acids. The entire variable domain, with the rest obtained from reference TRBV5-1 and TRBJ1-3, is as follows: KAGVTQTPRYLIKTRGQQVTLSCSPISGHRSVSWYQQTPGQGLQFLFEYFSETQRNKGNFPGRFSGRQFSNSRSEMNVSTLELGDSALYLCASSLGSGDASGNTIYFGEGSWLTVV.

The J gene is TRBJ2-2, the V gene TRBV10-3; no clear D gene. The CDR3 covers 16 residues. CDR1 is ENHRY and CDR2 is SYGVKD in the germline V gene. V lost 0 bases and J lost 0, with 8 bases in between. The CDR3 sequence is CAISESGRSNTGELFF. For the CDR3, the DNA is TGTGCCATCAGTGAGTCGGGCAGATCGAACACCGGGGAGCTGTTTTTT.

The genes are TRBV6-6 and TRBJ1-5; a possible D gene is TRBD1 (6 bases). Germline assignment: CDR1 MNHNY and CDR2 SVGAGI (reference sequence). V lost 11 bases and J 8 bases, leaving 13 bases between the germline ends. The length of the CDR3 is 11 residues. For the CDR3, the DNA is TGTGCCGCCAGGGGAACAGAGCCCCAGCATTTT. As protein: CAARGTEPQHF.

The gene calls are TRBV28 and TRBJ1-3; a weak D match, TRBD1 (6 bases). The CDR3 covers 14 residues. The germline gives CDR1 MDHEN, CDR2 SYDVKM. Trimming shortened V by 6 bases and J by 0 bases, and 9 bases separated the two germline ends. The CDR3 coding sequence is TGTGCCAGCAGAACGACAGGCTCTGGAAACACCATATATTTT. It codes for CASRTTGSGNTIYF.

This chain uses TRBV5-4 with TRBJ2-5, with a weak D call TRBD1 (6 bases). Germline CDR1 is SGHNT and CDR2 is YYREEE (reference sequence). Trimming took off 2 bases at V and 2 bases at J, with 7 bases between the two ends. The length of the CDR3 is 13 residues. Written as DNA, the CDR3 is TGTGCCAGCAGCTTACAGGGACAAGAGACCCAGTACTTC. It is translated as CASSLQGQETQYF.

V is TRBV4-3 and J is TRBJ1-2, with 7 bases aligning to TRBD1. With 3 bases clipped from V and 4 bases from J, the junction kept 11 bases outside the gene matches. The germline CDR1 and CDR2 sequences are LGHNA and YSLEER. CDR3 length: 16 amino acids. CDR3 loop: CASSQYGTGVVYGYTF. The CDR3 DNA follows: TGCGCCAGCAGCCAGTACGGTACAGGGGTGGTCTATGGCTACACCTTC.

Only a few counts were recorded for this clone. The V gene is TRBV6-4, the J gene TRBJ2-7; tentatively, D is TRBD2 (6 bases). Trimming removed 8 bases at V and 4 bases at J, with 9 bases between. The CDR3 spans 11 residues. Germline lookup yields CDR1 MRHNA and CDR2 SNTAGT. Written as DNA, the CDR3 is TGTGCCAGCCCGGCGGGATACGAGCAGTACTTC. Amino acid sequence: CASPAGYEQYF.

The genes are TRBV13 and TRBJ2-3; no definite D call. V lost 4 bases and J lost 0, with 5 bases in between. This CDR3 comprises 13 residues. Germline V lookup: CDR1 PRHDT, CDR2 FYEKMQ (reference sequence). The CDR3 bases are TGTGCCAGCAGCTGGCCAAGCACAGATACGCAGTATTTT. Translation gives CASSWPSTDTQYF.

This clone was seen once. The chain uses TRBV7-9 and TRBJ2-3; perhaps TRBD2 as D (5 bases). V lost 1 base and J 2 bases, leaving 10 bases between the germline ends. The CDR3 runs 15 residues. Germline CDR1 is SEHNR and CDR2 is FQNEAQ (reference sequence). CDR3 amino acids: CASSLVSVYTDTQYF. The DNA for the CDR3 is TGTGCCAGCAGCTTAGTTAGCGTCTACACAGATACGCAGTATTTT. The entire variable domain, with the rest obtained from reference TRBV7-9 and TRBJ2-3, is as follows: DTGVSQNPRHKITKRGQNVTFRCDPISEHNRLYWYRQTLGQGPEFLTYFQNEAQLEKSRLLSDRFSAERPKGSFSTLEIQRTEQGDSAMYLCASSLVSVYTDTQYFGPGTRLTVL.

The chain is built from TRBV7-8 and TRBJ1-5; D possibly corresponds to TRBD1 (5 bases). Looked up from germline, CDR1 is SGHVS and CDR2 is FQNEAQ. The length of the CDR3 is 12 residues. V was pared by 5 bases and J by 7 bases, with 9 bases between. CDR3 sequence (DNA): TGTGCCAGCAGCAAACAGGAGCAGCCCCAGCATTTT. Translated: CASSKQEQPQHF.

This clone showed up just once. The chain employs TRBV5-8 and TRBJ2-3, with a weak D call TRBD1 (5 bases). CDR1 SGHTS and CDR2 YDEGEE come from the germline V gene. The V end lost 5 bases, the J end lost 3 bases, and 10 bases lay between the germline ends. This CDR3 comprises 13 residues. The CDR3 loop reads CASSHRQTDTQYF. CDR3 coding DNA: TGTGCCAGCAGTCACCGACAGACAGATACGCAGTATTTT.

Only a few counts were recorded for this clone. The chain couples TRBV4-1 to TRBJ1-1, with D perhaps TRBD1 (5 bases). The CDR3 extends over 14 amino acids. CDR1 is MGHRA and CDR2 is YSYEKL in the germline V gene. Trimming stripped 0 bases from V and 6 bases from J, with 11 bases between. This CDR3 is CASSQDRGAAEAFF. The CDR3 nucleotides are TGCGCCAGCAGCCAAGATCGTGGGGCGGCTGAAGCTTTCTTT.